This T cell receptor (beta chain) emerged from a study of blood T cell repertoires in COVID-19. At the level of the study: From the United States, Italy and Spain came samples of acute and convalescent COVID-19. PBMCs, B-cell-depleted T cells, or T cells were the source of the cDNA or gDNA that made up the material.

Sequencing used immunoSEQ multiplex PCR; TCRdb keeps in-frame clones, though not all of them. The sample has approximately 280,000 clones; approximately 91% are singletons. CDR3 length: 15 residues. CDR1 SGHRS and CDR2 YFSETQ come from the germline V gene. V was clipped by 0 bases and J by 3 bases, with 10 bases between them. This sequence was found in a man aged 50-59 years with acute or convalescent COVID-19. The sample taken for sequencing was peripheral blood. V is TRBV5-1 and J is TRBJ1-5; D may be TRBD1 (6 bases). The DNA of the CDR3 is TGCGCCAGCAGCTTGGGGACAGAACTCAATCAGCCCCAGCATTTT. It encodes CASSLGTELNQPQHF.